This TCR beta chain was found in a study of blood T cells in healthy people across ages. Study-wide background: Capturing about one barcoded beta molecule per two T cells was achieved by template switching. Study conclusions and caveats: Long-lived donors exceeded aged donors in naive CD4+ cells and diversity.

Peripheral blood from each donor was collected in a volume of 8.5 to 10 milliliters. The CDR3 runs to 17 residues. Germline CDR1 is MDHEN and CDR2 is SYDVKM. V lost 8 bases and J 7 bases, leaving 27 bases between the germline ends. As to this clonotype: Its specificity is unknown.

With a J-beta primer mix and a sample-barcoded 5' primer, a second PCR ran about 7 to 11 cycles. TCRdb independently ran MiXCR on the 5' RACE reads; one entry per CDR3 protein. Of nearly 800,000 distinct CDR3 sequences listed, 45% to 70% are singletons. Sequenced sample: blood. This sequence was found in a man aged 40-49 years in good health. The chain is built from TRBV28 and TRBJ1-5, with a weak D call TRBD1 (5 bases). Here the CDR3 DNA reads TGTGCCAGCTACACCACCCAGGGTTCCTCATTGAGGCAGCCCCAGCATTTT. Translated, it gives CASYTTQGSSLRQPQHF.